The present entry profiles one TCR beta chain with its context. The antigen is not known. The entry originates in a study of shared clonotypes between healthy human individuals. The overall study: Each donor's CD8 memory used one plate, CD8 naive two, each CD4 subset three.

V was clipped by 3 bases and J by 2 bases, with 10 bases between them. This CDR3 contains 14 residues. CDR1 and CDR2 (germline): MGHDK, SYGVNS. CD8 cells classed as naive were CD45RO-negative and positively selected for CCR7, excluding terminally differentiated effector memory CD45RA+ cells. Replicate PCRs run on sorted subsets employed approximately 0.2 ug DNA, approximately 30,000 T cell genomes. TCRdb's table, derived via immunoSEQ multiplex PCR, lists solely in-frame clones and lacks some. The table has roughly 2,000,000 clones, roughly 94% seen once. Study-level findings and limits: Limited genetic and exposure-history diversity came from having few donors. Researchers sampled blood only, noting tissue repertoires likely differ.

The gene calls are TRBV25-1 and TRBJ2-5, with unresolved D. The receptor was isolated from a man aged 18 to 29 in good health. The sequenced sample consisted of naive CD8+ T cells sorted from blood. CDR3 sequence (DNA): TGTGCCAGCAGTGACTCGGAGTTGCAAGAGACCCAGTACTTC. Amino acids: CASSDSELQETQYF.